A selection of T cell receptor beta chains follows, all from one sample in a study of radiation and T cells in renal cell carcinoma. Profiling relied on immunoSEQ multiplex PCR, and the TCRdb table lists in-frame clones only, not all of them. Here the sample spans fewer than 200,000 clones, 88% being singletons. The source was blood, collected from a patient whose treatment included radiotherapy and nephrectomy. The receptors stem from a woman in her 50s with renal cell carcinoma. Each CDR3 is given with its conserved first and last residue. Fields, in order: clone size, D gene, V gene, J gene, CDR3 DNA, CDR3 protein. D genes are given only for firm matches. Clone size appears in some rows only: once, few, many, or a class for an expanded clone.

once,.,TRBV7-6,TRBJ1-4,TGTGCCAGCAGCCCCAACCCGGGGTCGGTGGGGGAAAAACTGTTTTTT,CASSPNPGSVGEKLFF
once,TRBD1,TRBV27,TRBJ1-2,TGTGCCAGCTCCCGAACTCAGGGGGCAAAGATCTATGGCTACACCTTC,CASSRTQGAKIYGYTF
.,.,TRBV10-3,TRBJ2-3,TGTGCCATCAGTGTGTTCTCAGGGATCAGGACAGATACGCAGTATTTT,CAISVFSGIRTDTQYF
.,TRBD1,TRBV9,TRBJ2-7,TGTGCCAGCAGCGTAGGGACAGGAATTTTCGAGCAGTACTTC,CASSVGTGIFEQYF
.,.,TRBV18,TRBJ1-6,TGTGCCAGCTCACCAGGGCAGCTCCTTAATTCACCCCTCCACTTT,CASSPGQLLNSPLHF
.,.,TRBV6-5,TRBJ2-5,TGTGCCAGCGCTCAAAGGACTCAGGTTTTAATGAAGAACTTC,CASAQRTQVLMKNF
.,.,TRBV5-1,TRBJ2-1,TGCGCCAGCAGCTTGGGATCTGGGCTACAGTTCTTC,CASSLGSGLQFF
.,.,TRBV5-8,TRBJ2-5,TGTGCCAGCAGCTTGGGAAGAGAAGAGACCCAGTACTTC,CASSLGREETQYF
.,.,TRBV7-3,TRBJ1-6,TGTGCCAGCAGCTTAACGGGAAAAGGGTCACCCCTCCACTTT,CASSLTGKGSPLHF
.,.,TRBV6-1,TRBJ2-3,TGTGCCAGCAGTGTTCTTTTCACTAGCACAGATACGCAGTATTTT,CASSVLFTSTDTQYF
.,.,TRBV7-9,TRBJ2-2,TGTGCCAGCAGCTTGACGTTGACCGGGGAGCTGTTTTTT,CASSLTLTGELFF
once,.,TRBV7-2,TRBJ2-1,TGTGCCAGCACCAGCTACAATGAGCAGTTCTTC,CASTSYNEQFF
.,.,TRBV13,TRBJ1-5,TGTGCCAGCAGCCTAGGGAAAGGGCAGCCCCAGCATTTT,CASSLGKGQPQHF
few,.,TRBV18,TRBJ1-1,TGTGCCAGCTCACCGGGACAAAAAATGGAAGCTTTCTTT,CASSPGQKMEAFF
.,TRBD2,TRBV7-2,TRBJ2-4,TGTGCCAGCAGCTCCCGGACTAGCGGGGGGGTAGCCAAAAACATTCAGTACTTC,CASSSRTSGGVAKNIQYF
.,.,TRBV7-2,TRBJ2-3,TGTGCCAGCAGCTTGCAGACGATCACAGATACGCAGTATTTT,CASSLQTITDTQYF
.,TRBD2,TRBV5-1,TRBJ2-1,TGCGCCAGCAGCCTCACGTTAGCGGGGGGAGACAATGAGCAGTTCTTC,CASSLTLAGGDNEQFF
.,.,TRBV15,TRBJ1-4,TGTGCCACCAGCAGAGGTGGAGGGGGTGAAAAACTGTTTTTT,CATSRGGGGEKLFF
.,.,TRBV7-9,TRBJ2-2,TGTGCCAGCAGCTTCGTCAAGACAGAAACCACCGGGGAGCTGTTTTTT,CASSFVKTETTGELFF
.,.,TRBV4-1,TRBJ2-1,TGCGCCAGCAGCCCGACTAAAAACAATGAGCAGTTCTTC,CASSPTKNNEQFF
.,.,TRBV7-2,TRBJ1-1,TGTGCCAGCAGCGTCGGGAGGGGCCCTGAAGCTTTCTTT,CASSVGRGPEAFF
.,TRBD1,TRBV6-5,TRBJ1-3,TGTGCCAGCGGGACAGGGTCCATCTCTGGAAACACCATATATTTT,CASGTGSISGNTIYF
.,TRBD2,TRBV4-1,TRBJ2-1,TGCGCCAGCAGCACCCCTAGCGGGGGGAATTTTGAGCAGTTCTTC,CASSTPSGGNFEQFF
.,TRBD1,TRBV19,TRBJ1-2,TGTGCCAGTAGTTGGGACAGCTACTCCCCAGTCAATACCCTCGGCTATGGCTACACCTTC,CASSWDSYSPVNTLGYGYTF
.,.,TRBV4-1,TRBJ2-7,TGCGCCAGCAGCCAGTCTCTTTCCCGGTACGAGCAGTACTTC,CASSQSLSRYEQYF
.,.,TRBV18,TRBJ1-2,TGTGCCAGCTCACCAGGGGGGCGAGAGTTTTATGGCTACACCTTC,CASSPGGREFYGYTF
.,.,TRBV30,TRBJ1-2,TGTGCCTGGAGTGTAGGGGGTGCGTCCTATGGCTACACCTTC,CAWSVGGASYGYTF
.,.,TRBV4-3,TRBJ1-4,TGCGCCAGCAGCCAAGATCGGGGGCATAGTGAAAAACTGTTTTTT,CASSQDRGHSEKLFF
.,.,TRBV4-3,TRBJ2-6,TGCGCCAGCAGCCAAGATTGGATCTCTGGGGCCAACGTCCTGACTTTC,CASSQDWISGANVLTF
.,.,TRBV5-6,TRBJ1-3,TGTGCCAGCAGCGCACCGGGAGGAGGAAACACCATATATTTT,CASSAPGGGNTIYF
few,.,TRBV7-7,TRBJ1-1,TGTGCTAGCAGCTTAGTGGAGGGCACTGAAGCTTTCTTT,CASSLVEGTEAFF
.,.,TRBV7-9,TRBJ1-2,TGTGCCAGCAGCCCCCGTAGCGAGGTCTATGGCTACACCTTC,CASSPRSEVYGYTF
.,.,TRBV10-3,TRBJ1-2,TGTGCCATCAGTGAGGGACAGAATACTAACTATGGCTACACCTTC,CAISEGQNTNYGYTF
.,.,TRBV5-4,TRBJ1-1,TGTGCCAGCAGCTGGCCCGCGGGCGGTGGCACTGAAGCTTTCTTT,CASSWPAGGGTEAFF
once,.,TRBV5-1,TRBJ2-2,TGCGCCAGCAGCTTTGGAGACACCGGGGAGCTGTTTTTT,CASSFGDTGELFF
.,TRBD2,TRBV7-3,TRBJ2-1,TGTGCCAGCAGCTCTAGCGGAAACAATGAGCAGTTCTTC,CASSSSGNNEQFF
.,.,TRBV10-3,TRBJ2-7,TGTGCCATCAGTGAGTCTTGGGGGTTATTAGGCGAGCAGTACTTC,CAISESWGLLGEQYF
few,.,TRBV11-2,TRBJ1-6,TGTGCCAGCAGCAATCTTGAGGTTTCACCCCTCCACTTT,CASSNLEVSPLHF
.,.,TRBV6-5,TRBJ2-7,TGTGCCAGCAGTTACAACGGATTCCGGGCTGTACGCGAGCAGTACTTC,CASSYNGFRAVREQYF
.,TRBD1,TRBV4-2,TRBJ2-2,TGTGCCAGCAGCCAACCGACAGGGGTGGGGAACACCGGGGAGCTGTTTTTT,CASSQPTGVGNTGELFF
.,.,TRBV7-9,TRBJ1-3,TGTGCCAGCAGTCCACACAGTGGAAACACCATATATTTT,CASSPHSGNTIYF
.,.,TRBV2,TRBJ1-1,TGTGCCAGCAGTGAGATTCATACAGGGTTGGCTTTCTTT,CASSEIHTGLAFF
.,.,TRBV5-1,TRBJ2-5,TGCGCCAGCAGCCACCTCCAGCGGTCTCAACAAGAGACCCAGTACTTC,CASSHLQRSQQETQYF
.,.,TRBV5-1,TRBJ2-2,TGCGCCAGCAGCACGGACTGGGGGACCGGGGAGCTGTTTTTT,CASSTDWGTGELFF
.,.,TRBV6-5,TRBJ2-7,TGTGCCAGCAGTTATTCCGGGGGCAGGTACGAGCAGTACTTC,CASSYSGGRYEQYF
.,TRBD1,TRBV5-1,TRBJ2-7,TGCGCCAGCAGCTTGGGGGACAGGGTATCCTACGAGCAGTACTTC,CASSLGDRVSYEQYF
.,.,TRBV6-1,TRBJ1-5,TGTGCCAGCAGTGAAGCGAGGGACAGCAATCAGCCCCAGCATTTT,CASSEARDSNQPQHF
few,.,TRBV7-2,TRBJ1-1,TGTGCCAGCAGCTTAGACAGGTGGAACACTGAAGCTTTCTTT,CASSLDRWNTEAFF
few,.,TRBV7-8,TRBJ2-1,TGTGCCAGCAGCTTAACAGTCCAAGGTGAGCAGTTCTTC,CASSLTVQGEQFF
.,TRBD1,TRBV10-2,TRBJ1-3,TGCGCCAGCAGTGAACAGGGGGCCCGGAACACCATATATTTT,CASSEQGARNTIYF
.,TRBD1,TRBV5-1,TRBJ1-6,TGCGCCAGCAGGGCCGGGACAGGGAGTAATTCACCCCTCCACTTT,CASRAGTGSNSPLHF
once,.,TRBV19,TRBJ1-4,TGTGCCAGTAGCCCCCGGGGGGAAAAACTGTTTTTT,CASSPRGEKLFF
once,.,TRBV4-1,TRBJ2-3,TGCGCCAGCAGCCATCGGGACCCAGATACGCAGTATTTT,CASSHRDPDTQYF